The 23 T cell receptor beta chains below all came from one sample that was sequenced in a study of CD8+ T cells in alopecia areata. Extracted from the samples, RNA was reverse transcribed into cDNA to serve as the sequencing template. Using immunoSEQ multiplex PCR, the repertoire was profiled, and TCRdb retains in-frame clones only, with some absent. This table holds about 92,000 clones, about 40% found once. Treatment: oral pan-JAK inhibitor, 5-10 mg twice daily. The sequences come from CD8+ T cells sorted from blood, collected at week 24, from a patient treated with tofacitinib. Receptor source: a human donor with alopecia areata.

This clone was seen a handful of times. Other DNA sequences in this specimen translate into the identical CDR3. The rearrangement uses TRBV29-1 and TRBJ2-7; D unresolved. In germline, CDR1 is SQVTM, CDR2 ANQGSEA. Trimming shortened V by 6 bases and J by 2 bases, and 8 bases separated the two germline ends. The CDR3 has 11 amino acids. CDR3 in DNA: TGCAGCGTGGGCGGAACCTACGAGCAGTACTTC. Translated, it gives CSVGGTYEQYF.

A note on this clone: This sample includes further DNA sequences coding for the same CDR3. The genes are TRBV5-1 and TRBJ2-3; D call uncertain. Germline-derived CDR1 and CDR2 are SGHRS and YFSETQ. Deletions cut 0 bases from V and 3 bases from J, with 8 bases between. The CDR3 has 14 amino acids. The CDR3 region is CASSLESVTDTQYF. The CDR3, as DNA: TGCGCCAGCAGCTTGGAGTCAGTAACAGATACGCAGTATTTT.

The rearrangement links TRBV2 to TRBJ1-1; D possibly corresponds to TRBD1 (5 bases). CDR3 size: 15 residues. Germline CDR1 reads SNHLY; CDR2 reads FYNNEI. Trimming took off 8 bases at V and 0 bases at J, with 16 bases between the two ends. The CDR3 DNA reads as TGTGCCAGCGCCGGGATGGGACGGCTGAACACTGAAGCTTTCTTT. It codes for CASAGMGRLNTEAFF.

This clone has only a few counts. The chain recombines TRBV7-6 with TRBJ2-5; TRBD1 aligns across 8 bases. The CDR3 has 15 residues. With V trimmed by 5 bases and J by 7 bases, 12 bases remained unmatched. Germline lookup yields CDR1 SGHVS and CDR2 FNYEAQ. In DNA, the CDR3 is TGTGCCAGCAGCCGCGAGGGACAGGCCCAGGGGACCCAGTACTTC. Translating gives CASSREGQAQGTQYF. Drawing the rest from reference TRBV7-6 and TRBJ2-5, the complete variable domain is GAGVSQSPRYKVTKRGQDVALRCDPISGHVSLYWYRQALGQGPEFLTYFNYEAQQDKSGLPNDRFSAERPEGSISTLTIQRTEQRDSAMYRCASSREGQAQGTQYFGPGTRLLVL.

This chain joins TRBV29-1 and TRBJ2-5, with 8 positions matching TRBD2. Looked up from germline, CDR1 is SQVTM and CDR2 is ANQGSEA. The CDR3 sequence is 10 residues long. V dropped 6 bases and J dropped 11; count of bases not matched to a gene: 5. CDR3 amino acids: CSVAGRGQYF. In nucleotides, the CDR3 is TGCAGCGTGGCCGGGAGGGGGCAGTACTTC.

DNA of the CDR3: TGTGCCAGCAGCGTAGGGGCAGGGTGGGAGCCCCAGCATTTT. It codes for CASSVGAGWEPQHF. The chain couples TRBV9 to TRBJ1-5; D is perhaps TRBD1 (5 bases). With 0 bases removed from V and 8 bases from J, the gap between germline ends came to 12 bases. Germline CDR1 is SGDLS and CDR2 is YYNGEE. The CDR3 length is 14 residues.

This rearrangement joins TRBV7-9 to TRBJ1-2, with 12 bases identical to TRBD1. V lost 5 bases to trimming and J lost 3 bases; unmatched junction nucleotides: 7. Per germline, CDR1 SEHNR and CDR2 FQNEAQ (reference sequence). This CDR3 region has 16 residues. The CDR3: CASSRSGQGADYGYTF. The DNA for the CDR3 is TGTGCCAGCAGCCGGTCGGGACAGGGGGCGGACTATGGCTACACCTTC.

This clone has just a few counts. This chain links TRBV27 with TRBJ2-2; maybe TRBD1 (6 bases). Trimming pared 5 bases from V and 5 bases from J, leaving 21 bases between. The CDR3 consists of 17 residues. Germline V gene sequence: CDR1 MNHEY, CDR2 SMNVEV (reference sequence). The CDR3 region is CASSENRAPRRTGELFF. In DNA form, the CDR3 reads TGTGCCAGCAGTGAAAACAGGGCTCCCAGGAGGACCGGGGAGCTGTTTTTT.

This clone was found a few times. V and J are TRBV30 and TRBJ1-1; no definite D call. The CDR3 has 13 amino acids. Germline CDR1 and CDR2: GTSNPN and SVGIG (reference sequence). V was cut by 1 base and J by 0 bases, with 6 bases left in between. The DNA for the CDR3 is TGTGCCTGGAGTGAGACGGTGAACACTGAAGCTTTCTTT. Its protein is CAWSETVNTEAFF.

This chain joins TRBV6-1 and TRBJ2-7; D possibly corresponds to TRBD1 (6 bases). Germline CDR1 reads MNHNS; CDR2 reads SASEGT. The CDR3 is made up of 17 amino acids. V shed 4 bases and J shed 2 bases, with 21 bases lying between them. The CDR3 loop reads CASSAVGRDTNTYEQYF. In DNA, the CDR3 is TGTGCCAGCAGTGCCGTAGGCCGGGACACAAACACCTACGAGCAGTACTTC.

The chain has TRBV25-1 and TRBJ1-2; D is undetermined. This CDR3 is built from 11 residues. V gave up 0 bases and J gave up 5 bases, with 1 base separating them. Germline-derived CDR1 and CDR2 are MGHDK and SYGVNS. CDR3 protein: CASSEYYGYTF. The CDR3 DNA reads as TGTGCCAGCAGTGAATATTATGGCTACACCTTC.

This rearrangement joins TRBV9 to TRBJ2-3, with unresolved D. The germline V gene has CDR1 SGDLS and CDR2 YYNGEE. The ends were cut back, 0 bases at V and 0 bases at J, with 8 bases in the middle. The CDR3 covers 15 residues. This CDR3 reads CASSVEDYSTDTQYF. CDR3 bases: TGTGCCAGCAGCGTAGAAGATTATAGCACAGATACGCAGTATTTT.

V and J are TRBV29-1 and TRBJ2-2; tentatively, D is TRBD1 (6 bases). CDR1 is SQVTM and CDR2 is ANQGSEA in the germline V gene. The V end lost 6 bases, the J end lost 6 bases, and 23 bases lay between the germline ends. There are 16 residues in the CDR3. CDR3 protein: CSVGSLDSPLPGELFF. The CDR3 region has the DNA TGCAGCGTGGGGTCCCTGGACAGCCCATTACCCGGGGAGCTGTTTTTT.

The CDR3 spells CASSQRPGPREVRSYNEQFF. CDR3 in DNA: TGTGCCAGCAGCCAAAGGCCGGGACCCAGGGAGGTTAGGTCCTACAATGAGCAGTTCTTC. The genes are TRBV13 and TRBJ2-1; possible D gene TRBD2, 6 bases. Germline CDR1 and CDR2: PRHDT and FYEKMQ (reference sequence). Trimming took 5 bases from V and 1 from J, leaving 27 bases between them. This CDR3 spans 20 amino acids. The whole variable domain, filled in from reference TRBV13 and TRBJ2-1, reads AAGVIQSPRHLIKEKRETATLKCYPIPRHDTVYWYQQGPGQDPQFLISFYEKMQSDKGSIPDRFSAQQFSDYHSELNMSSLELGDSALYFCASSQRPGPREVRSYNEQFFGPGTRLTVL.

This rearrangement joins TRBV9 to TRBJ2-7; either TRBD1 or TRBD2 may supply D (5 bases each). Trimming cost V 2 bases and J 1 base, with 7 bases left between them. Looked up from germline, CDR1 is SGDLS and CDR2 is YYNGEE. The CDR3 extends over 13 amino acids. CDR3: CASSVGGSYEQYF. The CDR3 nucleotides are TGTGCCAGCAGCGTTGGGGGTTCCTACGAGCAGTACTTC.

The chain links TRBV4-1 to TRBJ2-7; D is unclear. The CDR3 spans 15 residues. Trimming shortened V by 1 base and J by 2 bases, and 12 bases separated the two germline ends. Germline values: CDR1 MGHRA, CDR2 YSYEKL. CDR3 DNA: TGCGCCAGCAGCCAAGCTCCTCCTCCCGCCTACGAGCAGTACTTC. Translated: CASSQAPPPAYEQYF.

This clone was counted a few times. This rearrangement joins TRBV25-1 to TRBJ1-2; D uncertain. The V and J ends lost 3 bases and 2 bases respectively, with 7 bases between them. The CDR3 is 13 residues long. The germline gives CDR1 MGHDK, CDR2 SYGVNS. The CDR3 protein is CASSERENYGYTF. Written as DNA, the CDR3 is TGTGCCAGCAGTGAGCGGGAGAACTATGGCTACACCTTC.

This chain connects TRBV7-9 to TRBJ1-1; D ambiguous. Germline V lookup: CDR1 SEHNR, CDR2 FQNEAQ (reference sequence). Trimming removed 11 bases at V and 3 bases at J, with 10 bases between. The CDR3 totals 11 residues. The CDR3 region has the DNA TGTGCCGGATATATGGACACTGAAGCTTTCTTT. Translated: CAGYMDTEAFF.

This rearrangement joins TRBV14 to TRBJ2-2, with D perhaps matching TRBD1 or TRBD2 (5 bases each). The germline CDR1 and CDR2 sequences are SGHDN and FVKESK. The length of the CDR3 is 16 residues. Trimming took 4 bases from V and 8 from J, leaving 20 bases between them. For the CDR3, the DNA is TGTGCCAGCAGCCCACCGGGGACCCTCCGGGGAGGGGAGCTGTTTTTT. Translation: CASSPPGTLRGGELFF. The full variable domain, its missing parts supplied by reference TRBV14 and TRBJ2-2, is EAGVTQFPSHSVIEKGQTVTLRCDPISGHDNLYWYRRVMGKEIKFLLHFVKESKQDESGMPNNRFLAERTGGTYSTLKVQPAELEDSGVYFCASSPPGTLRGGELFFGEGSRLTVL.

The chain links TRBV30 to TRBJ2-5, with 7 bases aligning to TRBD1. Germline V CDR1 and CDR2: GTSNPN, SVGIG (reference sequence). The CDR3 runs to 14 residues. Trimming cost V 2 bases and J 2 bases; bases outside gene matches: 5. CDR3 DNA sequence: TGTGCCTGGAGTAAGGGGGCTTCGCAAGAGACCCAGTACTTC. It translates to CAWSKGASQETQYF. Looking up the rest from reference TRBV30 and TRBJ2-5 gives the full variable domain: SQTIHQWPATLVQPVGSPLSLECTVEGTSNPNLYWYRQAAGRGLQLLFYSVGIGQISSEVPQNLSASRPQDRQFILSSKKLLLSDSGFYLCAWSKGASQETQYFGPGTRLLVL.

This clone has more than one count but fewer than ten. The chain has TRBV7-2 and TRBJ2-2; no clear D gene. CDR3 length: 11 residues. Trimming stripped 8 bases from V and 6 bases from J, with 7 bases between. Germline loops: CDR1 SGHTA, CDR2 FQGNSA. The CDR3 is CASLVAGELFF. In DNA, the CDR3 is TGTGCCAGCCTCGTGGCCGGGGAGCTGTTTTTT.

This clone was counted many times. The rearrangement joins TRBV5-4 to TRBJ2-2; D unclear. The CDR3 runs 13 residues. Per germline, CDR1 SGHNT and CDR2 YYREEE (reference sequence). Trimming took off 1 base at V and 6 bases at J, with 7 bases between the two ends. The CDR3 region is CASSLKASGELFF. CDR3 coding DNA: TGTGCCAGCAGCTTGAAAGCTTCCGGGGAGCTGTTTTTT. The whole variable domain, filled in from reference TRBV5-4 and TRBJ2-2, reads ETGVTQSPTHLIKTRGQQVTLRCSSQSGHNTVSWYQQALGQGPQFIFQYYREEENGRGNFPPRFSGLQFPNYSSELNVNALELDDSALYLCASSLKASGELFFGEGSRLTVL.

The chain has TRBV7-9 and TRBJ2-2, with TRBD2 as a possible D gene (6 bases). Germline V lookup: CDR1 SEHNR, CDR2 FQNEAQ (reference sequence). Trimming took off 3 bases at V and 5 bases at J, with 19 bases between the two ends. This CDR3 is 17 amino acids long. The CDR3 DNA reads TGTGCCAGCAGCTTCGGCCAACGCGGGAAAGGAACCGGGGAGCTGTTTTTT. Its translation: CASSFGQRGKGTGELFF.